What follows is one T cell receptor beta chain and its context. Antigen: not known. The PCR was carried out with 60 Vbeta primers and 13 Jbeta primers. Assay used: immunoSEQ multiplex PCR; TCRdb lists only in-frame clones, some missing. Here the sample spans a few hundred thousand clones, about 75% being singletons. The CDR3 totals 9 residues. Germline V CDR1 and CDR2: SGDLS, YYNGEE. The V end lost 9 bases, the J end lost 8 bases, and 6 bases lay between the germline ends. This sample is part of a study of cytomegalovirus exposure and HLA in healthy donors. Whole-study results and caveats: Within an earlier analysis, most TCR beta V segments proved productive either about 90% or about 30% of the time.

The sequence was collected from a female donor in good health and CMV-seronegative. The sample comprised PBMCs. The V gene is TRBV9, the J gene TRBJ2-1, with D unresolved. CDR3 DNA sequence: TGTGCCACTGGAGATGAGCAGTTCTTC. It specifies CATGDEQFF.